These 19 T cell receptor beta chains were sequenced from one sample in a study of cytomegalovirus exposure and HLA in healthy donors. The primer mix had 60 Vbeta and 13 Jbeta primers. Clones were sequenced by immunoSEQ multiplex PCR, and TCRdb holds only the in-frame ones, with some missing. The sample consists of roughly 69,000 clones, around 72% of them appearing once. The sequencing sample was made of PBMCs. All receptors come from a male donor in good health and CMV-seropositive.

This chain connects TRBV7-3 to TRBJ1-5, with no clear D. Trimming stripped 6 bases from V and 7 bases from J, with 7 bases between. In germline, CDR1 is SGHTA, CDR2 FQGTGA. This CDR3 contains 11 residues. As DNA, the CDR3 is TGTGCCAGCAGTTTGCGGCAGCCCCAGCATTTT. Protein: CASSLRQPQHF.

V and J are TRBV2 and TRBJ1-3, with a weak D call TRBD1 (6 bases). The CDR3 is 14 residues long. V was trimmed by 8 bases and J by 4 bases, leaving 15 bases between them. Per the germline V gene, CDR1 is SNHLY and CDR2 is FYNNEI. As DNA, the CDR3 is TGTGCCAGCCATAGGACAGCGAGAGGAAACACCATATATTTT. Translating gives CASHRTARGNTIYF.

This clone has just a few counts. This chain links TRBV30 with TRBJ1-1; 8 bases fit TRBD1. This CDR3 region has 12 residues. Germline V gives CDR1 GTSNPN, CDR2 SVGIG (reference sequence). CDR3 coding DNA: TGTGCTTTGACAGGGGATGAAACTGAAGCTTTCTTT. This gives the protein CALTGDETEAFF.

The chain carries TRBV27 and TRBJ2-7; 10 bases fit TRBD1. CDR3 size: 15 residues. The V segment lost 0 bases and the J segment 3 bases; nucleotides outside the gene matches: 2. CDR1 and CDR2 from the germline V gene are MNHEY and SMNVEV (reference sequence). CDR3 sequence reads: CASSLSGTGDYEQYF. CDR3 DNA: TGTGCCAGCAGTTTATCGGGGACAGGGGACTACGAGCAGTACTTC.

The chain joins TRBV10-3 to TRBJ2-7; 9 positions match TRBD1. The J segment lost 6 bases and the V segment lost 8 bases, leaving 8 bases of the junction unmatched. CDR1 and CDR2 (germline): ENHRY, SYGVKD. The length of the CDR3 is 13 residues. CDR3 sequence (DNA): TGTGCCATCTCGATGGGACAGGGAGGCGAGCAGTACTTC. It encodes CAISMGQGGEQYF.

The sample holds a few counts of this clone. The chain couples TRBV10-3 to TRBJ2-3; D is possibly TRBD2 (5 bases). The germline V gene encodes CDR1 ENHRY and CDR2 SYGVKD. Trimming shortened V by 10 bases and J by 4 bases, and 15 bases separated the two germline ends. This CDR3 region has 13 residues. CDR3 residues: CATKTGFPDTQYF. The CDR3 region has the DNA TGTGCCACCAAAACGGGGTTTCCAGATACGCAGTATTTT.

This clone occurred a few times. The J gene is TRBJ2-1, the V gene TRBV30; TRBD2 is a possible D gene (5 bases). V lost 7 bases and J 0 bases, leaving 7 bases between the germline ends. Per the germline V gene, CDR1 is GTSNPN and CDR2 is SVGIG (reference sequence). The CDR3 consists of 12 residues. CDR3 sequence reads: CASTSSYNEQFF. The CDR3 DNA reads as TGTGCCTCTACTAGCTCCTACAATGAGCAGTTCTTC.

The chain employs TRBV11-2 and TRBJ1-6; D might be TRBD1 (6 bases). Germline assignment: CDR1 SGHAT and CDR2 FQNNGV. V lost 5 bases, J lost 10 bases, and 18 bases lay in between. The CDR3 covers 15 residues. In DNA form, the CDR3 reads TGTGCCAGCAGCCGAAAACAGGGAATTCGCTCACCCCTCCACTTT. Translating it yields CASSRKQGIRSPLHF. Full variable domain (outside the CDR3, taken from reference TRBV11-2 and TRBJ1-6): EAGVAQSPRYKIIEKRQSVAFWCNPISGHATLYWYQQILGQGPKLLIQFQNNGVVDDSQLPKDRFSAERLKGVDSTLKIQPAKLEDSAVYLCASSRKQGIRSPLHFGNGTRLTVT.

Only one count was recorded for this clone. V and J are TRBV29-1 and TRBJ2-7, with 7 bases matching TRBD2. Germline V gene data show CDR1 as SQVTM and CDR2 as ANQGSEA. The ends lost 3 bases at V and 8 bases at J; junction bases unmatched: 4. The CDR3 covers 11 residues. This CDR3 reads CSVDVGGKQYF. DNA of the CDR3: TGCAGCGTTGATGTGGGAGGGAAGCAGTACTTC.

The rearrangement links TRBV14 to TRBJ1-1; D perhaps matches TRBD1 (5 bases). The germline V gene encodes CDR1 SGHDN and CDR2 FVKESK. V lost 5 bases and J lost 1, with 8 bases in between. This CDR3 region has 13 residues. The CDR3 DNA follows: TGTGCCAGCAGCAGACAGAGGAACACTGAAGCTTTCTTT. It translates to CASSRQRNTEAFF.

The sample holds a few counts of this clone. The J gene is TRBJ1-3, the V gene TRBV29-1; maybe TRBD1 (5 bases). V lost 3 bases and J lost 8, with 11 bases in between. The CDR3 runs 12 residues. Germline lookup yields CDR1 SQVTM and CDR2 ANQGSEA. CDR3 region: CSVEGRADTIYF. CDR3 in DNA: TGCAGCGTTGAGGGCAGGGCGGACACCATATATTTT.

The chain carries TRBV7-2 and TRBJ1-6; TRBD1 matches at 8 bases. The J segment lost 9 bases and the V segment lost 5 bases, leaving 15 bases of the junction unmatched. This CDR3 contains 17 residues. Germline CDR1 reads SGHTA; CDR2 reads FQGNSA. The CDR3 DNA sequence: TGTGCCAGCAGCCTCAGAACAAGGGAGACAGGGGTTTCACCCCTCCACTTT. Protein product: CASSLRTRETGVSPLHF.

The chain is built from TRBV7-2 and TRBJ2-1; D not certain. Germline values: CDR1 SGHTA, CDR2 FQGNSA. This CDR3 has 14 residues. V gave up 4 bases and J gave up 5 bases, with 12 bases separating them. The CDR3 protein is CASSYTPQDNEQFF. CDR3 bases: TGTGCCAGCAGCTACACACCGCAAGACAATGAGCAGTTCTTC. Based on the CDR3 plus reference TRBV7-2 and TRBJ2-1, the full variable domain is GAGVSQSPSNKVTEKGKDVELRCDPISGHTALYWYRQSLGQGLEFLIYFQGNSAPDKSGLPSDRFSAERTGGSVSTLTIQRTQQEDSAVYLCASSYTPQDNEQFFGPGTRLTVL.

The rearrangement links TRBV6-4 to TRBJ2-2; 10 nucleotides line up with TRBD2. The CDR3 contains 14 residues. Germline V gives CDR1 MRHNA, CDR2 SNTAGT. The junction had 0 bases not matched to a gene; V was cut back by 4 bases and J by 4 bases. In DNA form, the CDR3 reads TGTGCCAGCAGTGCTAGCGGGAGCACCGGGGAGCTGTTTTTT. This sequence encodes CASSASGSTGELFF.

V gene TRBV19 combines with J gene TRBJ1-4; possibly TRBD1 for D (6 bases). Trimming pared 6 bases from V and 10 bases from J, leaving 9 bases between. The CDR3 contains 11 residues. Germline loops: CDR1 LNHDA, CDR2 SQIVND (reference sequence). The chain's CDR3 is CASSGQTKLFF. CDR3 bases: TGTGCCAGTAGCGGACAGACAAAACTGTTTTTT.

This clone was counted only a few times. This chain uses TRBV11-2 with TRBJ1-3, with D unclear. This CDR3 comprises 16 residues. The ends were cut back, 3 bases at V and 0 bases at J, with 12 bases in the middle. Germline CDR1 and CDR2: SGHAT and FQNNGV. In nucleotides, the CDR3 is TGTGCCAGCAGCTTCGCTTCTGAGCGCTCTGGAAACACCATATATTTT. Its protein is CASSFASERSGNTIYF.

This chain links TRBV6-1 with TRBJ1-2; perhaps TRBD1 as D (6 bases). V shed 3 bases and J shed 2 bases, with 13 bases lying between them. The CDR3 runs to 15 residues. Per the germline V gene, CDR1 is MNHNS and CDR2 is SASEGT. The CDR3 loop is CASSDPQGTNYGYTF. As DNA, the CDR3 is TGTGCCAGCAGTGACCCCCAGGGGACCAACTATGGCTACACCTTC.

This sequence joins TRBV9 and TRBJ1-4, with 9 bases fitting TRBD1. The CDR3 covers 16 residues. After removal of 0 bases from V and 7 bases from J, the junction contained 7 bases not matched to a gene. Germline lookup yields CDR1 SGDLS and CDR2 YYNGEE. The CDR3 loop reads CASSVEQGARGEKLFF. As DNA, the CDR3 is TGTGCCAGCAGCGTAGAACAGGGGGCCAGGGGTGAAAAACTGTTTTTT.

The J gene is TRBJ2-1, the V gene TRBV2; 8 bases are a match to TRBD2. The germline gives CDR1 SNHLY, CDR2 FYNNEI. V gave up 10 bases and J gave up 4 bases; unmatched junction bases: 6. The CDR3 extends over 13 amino acids. The CDR3 DNA sequence: TGTGCCACTAGCGGGCGGAATTACAATGAGCAGTTCTTC. Translating it yields CATSGRNYNEQFF.